These T cell receptor beta chains were read from a single sample in a study of cytomegalovirus exposure and HLA in healthy donors. Data came from immunoSEQ multiplex PCR; TCRdb stores just in-frame clones and leaves some out. Of about 120,000 clones listed, roughly 80% were seen once; the top ten hold 6% to 8%. Sequenced: PBMCs. These TCRs come from a male donor in good health and CMV-seronegative. Each CDR3 is given with its conserved first and last residue. Fields, in order: V gene, J gene, CDR3 protein.

v_call: TRBV18
j_call: TRBJ2-2
cdr3_aa: CASSPRRQGARNTGELFF

v_call: TRBV5-4
j_call: TRBJ2-7
cdr3_aa: CASSPKRQDTYEQYF

v_call: TRBV5-4
j_call: TRBJ2-1
cdr3_aa: CASSLGWRGPSSYNEQFF

v_call: TRBV6-6
j_call: TRBJ2-3
cdr3_aa: CASSGLAGGNTDTQYF

v_call: TRBV19
j_call: TRBJ2-2
cdr3_aa: CASSISLQGTGELFF

v_call: TRBV5-4
j_call: TRBJ2-2
cdr3_aa: CASSSTPGLAGAGELFF

v_call: TRBV28
j_call: TRBJ2-7
cdr3_aa: CASSPQGPGDYEQYF

v_call: TRBV9
j_call: TRBJ2-3
cdr3_aa: CASSVASLTDTQYF

v_call: TRBV5-1
j_call: TRBJ2-1
cdr3_aa: CASSLTPGRDEQFF

v_call: TRBV4-2
j_call: TRBJ2-7
cdr3_aa: CASSHEGEAYEQYF

v_call: TRBV7-2
j_call: TRBJ2-5
cdr3_aa: CASSKSGTSGGAKTQYF

v_call: TRBV7-2
j_call: TRBJ2-2
cdr3_aa: CASSPGQGFTGELFF

v_call: TRBV6-5
j_call: TRBJ2-2
cdr3_aa: CASSYVQYGNTGELFF

v_call: TRBV6-5
j_call: TRBJ1-2
cdr3_aa: CASRGQGAGGYTF

v_call: TRBV4-3
j_call: TRBJ1-1
cdr3_aa: CASSPRQGPNTEAFF

v_call: TRBV7-9
j_call: TRBJ2-1
cdr3_aa: CASSPRTGADNYNEQFF

v_call: TRBV28
j_call: TRBJ1-5
cdr3_aa: CASVPTGNNQPQHF

v_call: TRBV29-1
j_call: TRBJ2-1
cdr3_aa: CSVNSYNEQFF

v_call: TRBV14
j_call: TRBJ2-5
cdr3_aa: CASSLALGMGTQYF

v_call: TRBV21-1
j_call: TRBJ2-5
cdr3_aa: CASSTQREQETQYF

v_call: TRBV6-1
j_call: TRBJ2-7
cdr3_aa: CASNIRGKTYEQYF

v_call: TRBV19
j_call: TRBJ1-6
cdr3_aa: CASSASGGYNSPLHF

v_call: TRBV5-4
j_call: TRBJ1-6
cdr3_aa: CASSSTRDSPLHF

v_call: TRBV19
j_call: TRBJ2-2
cdr3_aa: CASSKGGASGKTGELFF

v_call: TRBV27
j_call: TRBJ1-2
cdr3_aa: CASSPYGRGGSYGYTF

v_call: TRBV5-1
j_call: TRBJ2-1
cdr3_aa: CASSLDRNNEQFF

v_call: TRBV7-2
j_call: TRBJ2-1
cdr3_aa: CASSLTSGTYNEQFF

v_call: TRBV29-1
j_call: TRBJ2-1
cdr3_aa: CSVVSLAGYNEQFF